This entry lists 17 T cell receptor beta chains sequenced from one sample in a study of T cells after yellow fever vaccination. One entry per CDR3 protein results from TCRdb running MiXCR on the 5' RACE reads. The sample lists around 550,000 distinct CDR3 sequences; approximately 21% were seen once. Source: PBMCs, taken 15 days after the yellow fever booster vaccination. Source of these receptors: a young man who received the YFV17D yellow fever vaccine.

This chain's CDR3 is CASSMFQFGLGEQYF. As DNA, the CDR3 is TGTGCCAGTAGTATGTTTCAGTTTGGCCTTGGCGAGCAGTACTTC. This sequence joins TRBV19 and TRBJ2-7; D ambiguous. The CDR3 contains 15 residues. CDR1 LNHDA and CDR2 SQIVND come from the germline V gene (reference sequence). Trimming shortened V by 3 bases and J by 6 bases, and 18 bases separated the two germline ends.

This clonotype was seen only a few times. CDR3 nucleotides: TGTGCCAGCAGTTACTGGGAAAAACTGTTTTTT. Its protein is CASSYWEKLFF. The chain has TRBV6-6 and TRBJ1-4; D not certain. Trimming took off 1 base at V and 8 bases at J, with 2 bases between the two ends. Germline CDR1 is MNHNY and CDR2 is SVGAGI (reference sequence). There are 11 residues in the CDR3.

V usage is TRBV16 and J usage is TRBJ1-1; D gene ambiguous. The V and J ends lost 3 bases and 4 bases respectively, with 9 bases between them. CDR1 KGHSY and CDR2 FQNENV come from the germline V gene. CDR3 length: 13 amino acids. The CDR3 sequence: CASSHTGSTEAFF. The CDR3 region has the DNA TGTGCCAGCAGCCACACCGGGAGCACTGAAGCTTTCTTT.

This clonotype was found a few times. This chain links TRBV6-2 or TRBV6-3 with TRBJ2-7, with a weak D call TRBD1 (6 bases). Per germline, CDR1 MNHEY and CDR2 SVGEGT. The germline V and J ends were trimmed by 6 bases and 4 bases, with 22 bases remaining between them. The CDR3 loop spans 16 amino acids. In DNA form, the CDR3 reads TGTGCCAGCAGACCCGACCTCCGACAGGATTTATACGAGCAGTACTTC. Translating it yields CASRPDLRQDLYEQYF.

This clonotype was observed a few times. The chain recombines TRBV28 with TRBJ2-7; no clear D. V lost 6 bases and J lost 0, with 15 bases in between. This CDR3 region has 15 residues. The germline V gene has CDR1 MDHEN and CDR2 SYDVKM. The CDR3 loop reads CASSSPQTDSYEQYF. CDR3 DNA: TGTGCCAGCAGCTCCCCCCAGACGGACTCCTACGAGCAGTACTTC.

The V call is TRBV18, the J call TRBJ2-1; D remains ambiguous. The CDR3 contains 13 residues. V was cut by 4 bases and J by 10 bases, with 14 bases left in between. Germline assignment: CDR1 KGHSH and CDR2 LQKENI. The CDR3 bases are TGTGCCAGCTCACTTTTCACGGGCTCAGAGCAGTTCTTC. The encoded protein is CASSLFTGSEQFF.

The chain has TRBV20-1 and TRBJ1-2, with 9 positions matching TRBD1. V lost 7 bases and J lost 7; bases outside the gene matches: 7. The CDR3 length is 12 residues. Germline CDR1 reads DFQATT; CDR2 reads SNEGSKA (reference sequence). CDR3 in DNA: TGCAGTGGCGTAGGACAGGGGTTTGGCTACACCTTC. The encoded protein is CSGVGQGFGYTF.

V usage is TRBV12-3 or TRBV12-4 and J usage is TRBJ2-1; 8 bases align to TRBD2. V lost 1 base to trimming and J lost 1 base; unmatched junction nucleotides: 3. The CDR3 spans 16 residues. The chain's CDR3 is CASSLEAGVSYNEQFF. The CDR3 DNA reads TGTGCCAGCAGTTTAGAAGCGGGAGTGTCCTACAATGAGCAGTTCTTC.

The rearrangement uses TRBV11-1 and TRBJ2-5; 12 positions match TRBD2. This CDR3 has 18 residues. J was trimmed by 5 bases and V by 4 bases; bases with no gene match: 14. Germline CDR1 SGHAT, CDR2 FQDESV (reference sequence). The CDR3 here is CASSSRRERLAGVETQYF. In nucleotides, the CDR3 is TGTGCCAGCAGCTCCCGACGGGAGAGACTAGCGGGAGTGGAGACCCAGTACTTC.

This clonotype has a handful of counts. This chain uses TRBV12-3 or TRBV12-4 with TRBJ2-1; 11 bases fit TRBD1. The CDR3 runs to 14 residues. With 9 bases clipped from V and 4 bases from J, the junction kept 5 bases outside the gene matches. DNA of the CDR3: TGTGCCAGTAAGGGGACAGGGGGATACAATGAGCAGTTCTTC. This sequence encodes CASKGTGGYNEQFF.

This clonotype was seen at least ten times. This chain links TRBV7-9 with TRBJ2-2; D not certain. Germline assignment: CDR1 SEHNR and CDR2 FQNEAQ (reference sequence). With 3 bases removed from V and 6 bases from J, the gap between germline ends came to 5 bases. The CDR3 length is 12 residues. The chain's CDR3 is CASSFGAGELFF. CDR3 DNA: TGTGCCAGCAGCTTCGGAGCCGGGGAGCTGTTTTTT.

There are a few counts of this clonotype. DNA of the CDR3: TGCAGTGCTAGAAATCCCGGGACAGGGGTTACTGAAGCTTTCTTT. Its translation: CSARNPGTGVTEAFF. The J gene is TRBJ1-1, the V gene TRBV20-1; 10 nucleotides match TRBD1. From germline, CDR1 is DFQATT and CDR2 SNEGSKA (reference sequence). This CDR3 spans 15 amino acids. The V gene end was trimmed by 2 bases and the J gene end by 5 bases; junction bases not matched to a gene: 8.

This clonotype was seen just once. CDR3 region: CAISERHSAGANVLTF. DNA of the CDR3: TGTGCCATCAGTGAACGACACAGCGCTGGGGCCAACGTCCTGACTTTC. V gene TRBV10-3 combines with J gene TRBJ2-6, with no clear D. Trimming left V 3 bases short and J 2 bases short, with 11 bases between. Germline V gene sequence: CDR1 ENHRY, CDR2 SYGVKD. This CDR3 spans 16 amino acids.

The chain has TRBV7-6 and TRBJ2-5; a possible D gene is TRBD2 (5 bases). V lost 1 base and J lost 2, with 11 bases in between. The germline V gene encodes CDR1 SGHVS and CDR2 FNYEAQ. The CDR3 runs to 15 residues. CDR3 coding DNA: TGTGCCAGCAGCTTAGTCCTCGGGGAGCAAGAGACCCAGTACTTC. Protein: CASSLVLGEQETQYF.

V is TRBV7-2 and J is TRBJ1-1; D ambiguous. Trimming stripped 2 bases from V and 7 bases from J, with 17 bases between. This CDR3 spans 15 amino acids. Looked up from germline, CDR1 is SGHTA and CDR2 is FQGNSA. Here the CDR3 reads CASSLYPAAGVEAFF. CDR3 DNA sequence: TGTGCCAGCAGCTTATACCCCGCGGCGGGCGTTGAAGCTTTCTTT.

This rearrangement joins TRBV20-1 to TRBJ2-1; perhaps TRBD2 as D (5 bases). V shed 6 bases and J shed 0 bases, with 15 bases lying between them. CDR3 length: 15 residues. Germline assignment: CDR1 DFQATT and CDR2 SNEGSKA (reference sequence). CDR3 region: CSALKRLSSYNEQFF. As DNA, the CDR3 is TGCAGTGCCCTGAAGCGGCTAAGCTCCTACAATGAGCAGTTCTTC.

V usage is TRBV28 and J usage is TRBJ2-7, with TRBD2 as a possible D gene (6 bases). Germline V lookup: CDR1 MDHEN, CDR2 SYDVKM. CDR3 length equals 12 residues. The CDR3 here is CARSGRMSEQYF. The CDR3 bases are TGTGCTAGATCGGGGAGGATGAGTGAGCAGTACTTC.